These 14 T cell receptor beta chains originate from one sample sequenced in a study of OX40 agonist ivuxolimab in advanced cancers. Only in-frame clones appear in the TCRdb table, and some are missing; sequencing was by immunoSEQ multiplex PCR. Of more than 45,000 clones in the sample, around 83% were seen once. The material sequenced was CD4+ or CD8+ T cells sorted from blood, taken in a trial of the OX40 agonist ivuxolimab. The source of these receptors is an adult with an advanced solid tumor such as melanoma, head and neck, liver or kidney cancer.

Here the CDR3 DNA reads TGTGCCATCAGTGACCCGGGGGGCCAAAACTATGGCTACACCTTC. This translates into CAISDPGGQNYGYTF. The V and J genes are TRBV10-3 and TRBJ1-2; tentative D call: TRBD1 (6 bases). This CDR3 is 15 amino acids long. The V end was cut by 3 bases, the J end by 2 bases, with 13 bases between. The germline gives CDR1 ENHRY, CDR2 SYGVKD.

The V call is TRBV28, the J call TRBJ2-1; 7 nucleotides align to TRBD2. The CDR3 spans 14 residues. The V gene end was trimmed by 7 bases and the J gene end by 1 base; junction bases not matched to a gene: 4. CDR1 and CDR2 from the germline V gene are MDHEN and SYDVKM. The CDR3 DNA reads TGTGCCAGCATTTCGGGAGGATCCTACAATGAGCAGTTCTTC. Translated: CASISGGSYNEQFF.

The rearrangement joins TRBV6-5 to TRBJ2-5; D possibly corresponds to TRBD1 (6 bases). Germline values: CDR1 MNHEY, CDR2 SVGAGI. Trimming left V 6 bases short and J 4 bases short, with 18 bases between. This CDR3 region has 15 residues. The CDR3 sequence is CASSRNHLGGETQYF. The CDR3 DNA reads as TGTGCCAGCAGCCGCAACCATTTAGGGGGAGAGACCCAGTACTTC.

This chain connects TRBV19 to TRBJ2-1; tentatively, D is TRBD1 (6 bases). This CDR3 comprises 14 residues. Germline CDR1 is LNHDA and CDR2 is SQIVND (reference sequence). V gave up 5 bases and J gave up 4 bases, with 12 bases separating them. CDR3 protein: CASSPRTVYNEQFF. CDR3 in DNA: TGTGCCAGTAGTCCCAGGACAGTTTACAATGAGCAGTTCTTC.

V gene TRBV9 combines with J gene TRBJ1-2; D gene ambiguous. The CDR3 is made up of 12 amino acids. V shed 2 bases and J shed 8 bases, with 10 bases lying between them. Germline assignment: CDR1 SGDLS and CDR2 YYNGEE. This CDR3 reads CASSVGLRGYTF. The CDR3 region has the DNA TGTGCCAGCAGCGTCGGTCTTCGGGGCTACACCTTC.

V gene TRBV5-1 combines with J gene TRBJ2-1; TRBD2 aligns across 11 bases. The CDR3 sequence is 16 residues long. Unmatched junction bases numbered 11, after V lost 2 bases and J lost 10 bases. The V gene's germline CDR1 is SGHRS and CDR2 YFSETQ. The CDR3 reads CASSFLRTSGQGEQFF. For the CDR3, the DNA is TGCGCCAGCAGCTTCCTGAGGACTAGCGGGCAAGGCGAGCAGTTCTTC. Supplemented by reference TRBV5-1 and TRBJ2-1, the full variable domain reads KAGVTQTPRYLIKTRGQQVTLSCSPISGHRSVSWYQQTPGQGLQFLFEYFSETQRNKGNFPGRFSGRQFSNSRSEMNVSTLELGDSALYLCASSFLRTSGQGEQFFGPGTRLTVL.

The chain has TRBV19 and TRBJ1-1, with D possibly matching TRBD1 (5 bases). V lost 3 bases to trimming and J lost 1 base, with 9 bases between them. CDR1 is LNHDA and CDR2 is SQIVND in the germline V gene (reference sequence). This CDR3 has 14 amino acids. CDR3 loop: CASSIGGANTEAFF. The CDR3 DNA is TGTGCCAGTAGTATCGGAGGGGCGAACACTGAAGCTTTCTTT.

The genes are TRBV7-9 and TRBJ2-3; D possibly uses TRBD1 or TRBD2 (5 bases each). V lost 5 bases, J lost 2 bases, and 17 bases lay in between. CDR1 and CDR2 from the germline V gene are SEHNR and FQNEAQ (reference sequence). This CDR3 is built from 16 residues. CDR3 residues: CASSHTRDLFTDTQYF. In nucleotides, the CDR3 is TGTGCCAGCAGCCACACCAGGGACCTATTCACAGATACGCAGTATTTT.

This clone came up once. The rearrangement uses TRBV5-1 and TRBJ2-3, with 10 bases aligning to TRBD1. Trimming at V came to 4 bases and at J to 5 bases, leaving 4 bases not matched to a gene. The germline V gene has CDR1 SGHRS and CDR2 YFSETQ. The CDR3 spans 14 residues. CDR3 residues: CASSPGQGKDTQYF. The CDR3 DNA is TGCGCCAGCAGCCCGGGACAGGGGAAAGATACGCAGTATTTT.

This rearrangement joins TRBV6-5 to TRBJ2-1, with TRBD2 matching 12 bases. There are 15 residues in the CDR3. The ends lost 5 bases at V and 3 bases at J; junction bases unmatched: 2. Germline CDR1 MNHEY, CDR2 SVGAGI. The CDR3, as DNA: TGTGCCAGCAGTCGGGGACTAGCGGGCTACAATGAGCAGTTCTTC. Encoded protein: CASSRGLAGYNEQFF.

This clone appeared a single time. The V gene is TRBV5-4, the J gene TRBJ2-7; TRBD2 might be the D (10 bases). Trimming pared 4 bases from V and 3 bases from J, leaving 29 bases between. Germline-derived CDR1 and CDR2 are SGHNT and YYREEE (reference sequence). The CDR3 consists of 19 residues. The CDR3 protein is CASSPGTGTHSGRFYEQYF. CDR3 coding DNA: TGTGCCAGCAGCCCAGGGACAGGGACCCATAGCGGGAGGTTCTACGAGCAGTACTTC.

The rearrangement joins TRBV7-9 to TRBJ2-7; 8 bases fit TRBD1. Losses at the gene ends were 5 bases for V and 7 bases for J; bases not matched to a gene: 10. Germline CDR1 is SEHNR and CDR2 is FQNEAQ (reference sequence). The CDR3 consists of 14 residues. The CDR3 reads CASSPGQGGREQYF. CDR3 DNA sequence: TGTGCCAGCAGCCCTGGACAGGGAGGAAGAGAGCAGTACTTC. Based on the CDR3 plus reference TRBV7-9 and TRBJ2-7, the full variable domain is DTGVSQNPRHKITKRGQNVTFRCDPISEHNRLYWYRQTLGQGPEFLTYFQNEAQLEKSRLLSDRFSAERPKGSFSTLEIQRTEQGDSAMYLCASSPGQGGREQYFGPGTRLTVT.

The chain links TRBV7-9 to TRBJ2-2; D not resolved. Trimming removed 1 base at V and 1 base at J, with 7 bases between. Germline CDR1 and CDR2: SEHNR and FQNEAQ (reference sequence). The CDR3 spans 15 residues. The CDR3 nucleotides read TGTGCCAGCAGCTTAGATGCTGGGAACACCGGGGAGCTGTTTTTT. Protein product: CASSLDAGNTGELFF.

Concerning this clone itself: Other DNA variants within this sample encode the same CDR3. V and J are TRBV5-4 and TRBJ1-2; 7 nucleotides agree with TRBD1. The V segment lost 4 bases and the J segment 5 bases; nucleotides outside the gene matches: 11. The CDR3 covers 15 residues. Germline V gene lookup returns CDR1 SGHNT and CDR2 YYREEE (reference sequence). The CDR3, as DNA: TGTGCCAGCAGCCCACGGACAGGCGGGTTATATGGCTACACCTTC. Protein: CASSPRTGGLYGYTF.